This T cell receptor (beta chain) is drawn from a study of blood T cell repertoires in COVID-19. TCRdb's copy holds only in-frame clones and misses some; the assay was immunoSEQ multiplex PCR. Here the sample spans 30,000 to 50,000 clones, 80% being singletons. The CDR3 sequence is 13 residues long. The V gene lost 7 bases and the J gene lost 5 bases, with 12 bases spanning the gap. Germline V gives CDR1 MNHEY, CDR2 SVGAGI. V usage is TRBV6-5 and J usage is TRBJ2-1; D possibly corresponds to TRBD1 (6 bases). The clonotype was recovered from a man older than 75 with active or convalescent COVID-19. The material sequenced was peripheral blood. Here the CDR3 DNA reads TGTGCCAGCACCCGGACAGAGAACAATGAGCAGTTCTTC. Protein sequence: CASTRTENNEQFF.